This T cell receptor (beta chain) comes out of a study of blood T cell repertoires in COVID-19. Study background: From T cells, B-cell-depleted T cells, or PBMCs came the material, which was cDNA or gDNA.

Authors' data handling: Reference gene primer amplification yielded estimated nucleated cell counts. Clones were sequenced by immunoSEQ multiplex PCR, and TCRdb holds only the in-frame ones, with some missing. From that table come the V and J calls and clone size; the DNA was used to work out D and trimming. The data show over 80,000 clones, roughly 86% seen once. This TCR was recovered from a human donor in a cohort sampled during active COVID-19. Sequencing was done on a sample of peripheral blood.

This chain's CDR3 is CAISEVIGYGYTF. In DNA form, the CDR3 reads TGTGCCATCAGTGAGGTAATCGGCTATGGCTACACCTTC. The V gene is TRBV10-3, the J gene TRBJ1-2, with D unclear. CDR1 is ENHRY, CDR2 SYGVKD, per germline. The CDR3 is 13 residues long. V lost 2 bases and J 4 bases, leaving 8 bases between the germline ends.